These T cell receptor beta chains were read from a single sample in a study of blood T cell repertoires in COVID-19. Some clones are missing from TCRdb's copy, which holds only in-frame ones; the method was immunoSEQ multiplex PCR. Here the sample spans about 140,000 clones, roughly 86% being singletons. Input material: peripheral blood. The source is a human donor in a cohort sampled during active COVID-19. Each CDR3 is given with its conserved first and last residue. The D gene is left open where the match is weak. Clone size is stated in some rows and not others, as once, few, many or a class when expanded.

D	V	J	size	DNA	CDR3
TRBD1	TRBV4-1	TRBJ1-3	few	TGCGCCAGCAGCCCGGGACAGAATTCTGGAAACACCATATATTTT	CASSPGQNSGNTIYF
TRBD1	TRBV30	TRBJ1-2	once	TGTGCCTGGGCACAGGGGTATGGTGGCTACACCTTC	CAWAQGYGGYTF
TRBD1	TRBV4-1	TRBJ2-1	NA	TGCGCCAGCAACAGACCGGGACAGGGGCGGAATGAGCAGTTCTTC	CASNRPGQGRNEQFF
NA	TRBV7-2	TRBJ2-5	few	TGTGCCAGCAGCTTATCCTCGGGAGTACAAGAGACCCAGTACTTC	CASSLSSGVQETQYF
NA	TRBV28	TRBJ2-3	NA	TGTGCCAGCAGTTCACTAGGCCCCACAGATACGCAGTATTTT	CASSSLGPTDTQYF
NA	TRBV11-2	TRBJ2-2	NA	TGTGCCAGCAGTGTAACAATCACCGGGGAGCTGTTTTTT	CASSVTITGELFF
NA	TRBV2	TRBJ2-3	many	TGTGCCAGCAGTGAATCCGGACACGGCACAGATACGCAGTATTTT	CASSESGHGTDTQYF
NA	TRBV19	TRBJ2-3	NA	TGTGCCAGTAGCCCCCGCGGGAGCACAGATACGCAGTATTTT	CASSPRGSTDTQYF
NA	TRBV28	TRBJ2-1	NA	TGTGCCAGCAGTTTAGGGCTTTCAGGGGATGAGCAGTTCTTC	CASSLGLSGDEQFF
NA	TRBV28	TRBJ1-5	NA	TGTGCCAGCAGTCCAGATCTGGGGGGATCGTTGAATCAGCCCCAGCATTTT	CASSPDLGGSLNQPQHF
NA	TRBV30	TRBJ1-2	NA	TGTGCCTGGAGTACATGGCCCGGCTACACCTTC	CAWSTWPGYTF
TRBD2	TRBV5-4	TRBJ2-5	NA	TGTGCCAGCAGCTTGGTACCTAGCGGGGGGGCAGGGGAGACCCAGTACTTC	CASSLVPSGGAGETQYF
NA	TRBV5-1	TRBJ1-2	NA	TGCGCCAGCAGCCCCCTCGAACAGCTGGACTATGGCTACACCTTC	CASSPLEQLDYGYTF
TRBD2	TRBV7-6	TRBJ2-1	NA	TGTGCCAGCAGCTTAGACGGGCGGGAGCTCTACAATGAGCAGTTCTTC	CASSLDGRELYNEQFF
TRBD1	TRBV3-1/TRBV3-2	TRBJ2-4	NA	TGTGCCAGCAGCCGCGGACTAGGGACAGGGGGCGCGGAAAACATTCAGTACTTC	CASSRGLGTGGAENIQYF
NA	TRBV29-1	TRBJ1-2	NA	TGCAGCGTTGGGGGGGGCTATGGCTACACCTTC	CSVGGGYGYTF
TRBD1	TRBV5-6	TRBJ1-5	NA	TGTGCCAGCAGCCGAGACAGGGATCAGCCCCAGCATTTT	CASSRDRDQPQHF